This T cell receptor (beta chain) was captured in a study of blood T cell repertoires in COVID-19. Per the germline V gene, CDR1 is SGHDT and CDR2 is YYEEEE. CDR3 length equals 14 residues. Trimming left V 2 bases short and J 2 bases short, with 11 bases between. Original analysis: For nucleated cells, counts were estimated from reference gene primer amplification. Only in-frame clones appear in the TCRdb table, and some are missing; sequencing was by immunoSEQ multiplex PCR. V and J calls and clone size are those listed in that table; D and trimming were worked out from the DNA. The sample lists 97,000 or so clones; around 80% were seen once.

The clonotype comes from a man older than 75 with acute or convalescent COVID-19. The chain joins TRBV5-6 to TRBJ2-7, with a tentative D call TRBD1 (6 bases). Sequenced input: peripheral blood. CDR3 nucleotides: TGTGCCAGCAGCTTAATCTGGACAGCCTACGAGCAGTACTTC. As protein: CASSLIWTAYEQYF.